This passage covers 24 T cell receptor beta chains from one sample sequenced in a study of CD8+ T cells in alopecia areata (dated by TCRdb to between 2018 and 2020). Libraries were built with the immunoSEQ multiplex PCR assay. For TCR sequencing, RNA was extracted from every sample and reverse transcribed into cDNA to serve as template. The source is immuneACCESS, and TCRdb retained only in-frame sequences with V and J called. Part of the clones is not carried over; for the studies checked, unresolved V genes explain less than half of this, and the remainder is unexplained. The sample includes some 100,000 clones, with roughly two fifths observed a single time. The ten largest clones take up 3% to 3.5% of the sample. The sequenced sample was CD4+ T cells sorted from blood. The receptors here all came from a human donor with alopecia areata.

The J gene is TRBJ2-3, the V gene TRBV7-9; the D gene is possibly TRBD1 (6 bases). This CDR3 is built from 15 residues. In germline, CDR1 is SEHNR, CDR2 FQNEAQ (reference sequence). V was pared by 5 bases and J by 2 bases, with 14 bases between. CDR3: CASSQGGPTTDTQYF. The CDR3 DNA follows: TGTGCCAGCAGCCAAGGGGGTCCCACCACAGATACGCAGTATTTT.

This clone has ten or more counts. One end of the junction varies from germline; a read error may be responsible. The chain uses TRBV28 and TRBJ1-3, with D unresolved. This CDR3 contains 11 residues. In germline, CDR1 is MDHEN, CDR2 SYDVKM. The CDR3 bases are TGTGCCAGCAGTTTAGGTCCCGGAGTGCATTTT. It specifies CASSLGPGVHF. The whole variable domain, remainder taken from reference TRBV28 and TRBJ1-3, is DVKVTQSSRYLVKRTGEKVFLECVQDMDHENMFWYRQDPGLGLRLIYFSYDVKMKEKGDIPEGYSVSREKKERFSLILESASTNQTSMYLCASSLGPGVHFGEGSWLTVV.

The genes are TRBV5-1 and TRBJ1-5, with TRBD1 matching 7 bases. This CDR3 comprises 15 residues. V dropped 1 base and J dropped 7; count of bases not matched to a gene: 8. Germline V gene sequence: CDR1 SGHRS, CDR2 YFSETQ. DNA of the CDR3: TGCGCCAGCAGCTTGTTACCGGGAGGGGGCCAGCCCCAGCATTTT. Translation: CASSLLPGGGQPQHF.

V gene TRBV28 combines with J gene TRBJ1-2, with no clear D. CDR1 and CDR2 (germline): MDHEN, SYDVKM. The CDR3 length is 11 residues. V dropped 6 bases and J dropped 8 bases, with 10 bases sitting between them. The CDR3 sequence is CASSSLYGYTF. CDR3 nucleotides: TGTGCCAGCAGCTCACTATACGGCTACACCTTC.

This clone has just a few counts. This chain joins TRBV23-1 and TRBJ1-5; perhaps TRBD1 as D (5 bases). TRBV23-1 counts as an open reading frame of uncertain function. The CDR3 is 18 residues long. V gave up 4 bases and J gave up 4 bases, with 23 bases separating them. The CDR3 loop is CASSLFWAGGGGNQPQHF. The CDR3 coding sequence is TGCGCCAGCAGTCTATTTTGGGCTGGGGGTGGGGGGAATCAGCCCCAGCATTTT.

This clone has more than one count but fewer than ten. V is TRBV7-9 and J is TRBJ2-3; maybe TRBD2 (6 bases). Looked up from germline, CDR1 is SEHNR and CDR2 is FQNEAQ (reference sequence). There are 14 residues in the CDR3. The germline V and J ends were trimmed by 5 bases and 0 bases, with 9 bases remaining between them. The DNA of the CDR3 is TGTGCCAGCAGCCTCAGCGGGAGCACAGATACGCAGTATTTT. Translation gives CASSLSGSTDTQYF.

The J gene is TRBJ1-2, the V gene TRBV28; D gene uncertain. Germline V gene data show CDR1 as MDHEN and CDR2 as SYDVKM. The CDR3 covers 12 residues. V was clipped by 4 bases and J by 6 bases, with 9 bases between them. CDR3 nucleotide sequence: TGTGCCAGCAGTTCGTCCACCGATGGCTACACCTTC. It is translated as CASSSSTDGYTF.

This clone was counted only a few times. The rearrangement joins TRBV23-1 to TRBJ1-5; no reliable D call. TRBV23-1 is filed as an ORF, its function uncertain. The CDR3 sequence is 14 residues long. Trimming took off 2 bases at V and 5 bases at J, with 10 bases between the two ends. The CDR3, as DNA: TGCGCCAGCAGTCAAGGCCAGATTTATCAGCCCCAGCATTTT. Its protein product is CASSQGQIYQPQHF.

V gene TRBV20-1 combines with J gene TRBJ2-1; D ambiguous. The CDR3 has 11 amino acids. With 3 bases removed from V and 5 bases from J, the gap between germline ends came to 5 bases. Germline lookup yields CDR1 DFQATT and CDR2 SNEGSKA (reference sequence). The CDR3 reads CSASGHNEQFF. In DNA, the CDR3 is TGCAGTGCTAGTGGTCACAATGAGCAGTTCTTC.

A few counts support this clone. The CDR3 DNA reads TGCAGCGTTGGGACCGGACCGGGACGGACCTACAATGAGCAGTTCTTC. Amino acids: CSVGTGPGRTYNEQFF. The chain employs TRBV29-1 and TRBJ2-1; D assignment may be TRBD1 or TRBD2 (5 bases each). The CDR3 is made up of 16 amino acids. V lost 4 bases to trimming and J lost 2 bases, with 18 bases between them. Germline loops: CDR1 SQVTM, CDR2 ANQGSEA.

The chain employs TRBV29-1 and TRBJ2-1; D is undetermined. Germline lookup yields CDR1 SQVTM and CDR2 ANQGSEA. V was cut by 2 bases and J by 2 bases, with 4 bases left in between. There are 12 residues in the CDR3. The CDR3 sequence is CSVETTYNEQFF. In nucleotides, the CDR3 is TGCAGCGTTGAAACTACCTACAATGAGCAGTTCTTC.

The CDR3 DNA follows: TGTGCCAGCAGCTTAGGAGATAGAGGGAGAACGCAGTATTTT. It is translated as CASSLGDRGRTQYF. The rearrangement links TRBV7-8 to TRBJ2-3; D perhaps matches TRBD2 (5 bases). Germline values: CDR1 SGHVS, CDR2 FQNEAQ. The CDR3 sequence is 14 residues long. Trimming pared 1 base from V and 9 bases from J, leaving 14 bases between.

This clone was found a few times. The chain combines TRBV5-1 with TRBJ1-1, with 8 bases that match TRBD1. The CDR3 extends over 14 amino acids. The germline V gene has CDR1 SGHRS and CDR2 YFSETQ. Trimming cost V 0 bases and J 8 bases; bases outside gene matches: 6. The CDR3 sequence: CASSLAQGGREAFF. The CDR3 nucleotides are TGCGCCAGCAGCTTGGCACAGGGGGGCCGCGAAGCTTTCTTT.

A few counts support this clone. The V call is TRBV7-2, the J call TRBJ2-2; 9 bases map to TRBD2. With V trimmed by 3 bases and J by 1 base, 9 bases remained unmatched. This CDR3 region has 18 residues. Germline V gene sequence: CDR1 SGHTA, CDR2 FQGNSA. The CDR3 loop is CASSFPSGVSVNTGELFF. In DNA, the CDR3 is TGTGCCAGCAGCTTCCCTAGCGGGGTTTCCGTGAACACCGGGGAGCTGTTTTTT.

This clone was detected a few times. The chain uses TRBV29-1 and TRBJ2-1; D uncertain. V lost 1 base and J lost 6, with 10 bases in between. Germline-derived CDR1 and CDR2 are SQVTM and ANQGSEA. The CDR3 totals 13 residues. The CDR3 bases are TGCAGCGTTGAAGTAGGGTCGGGCAATGAGCAGTTCTTC. Protein: CSVEVGSGNEQFF.

This clone has just a few counts. V usage is TRBV29-1 and J usage is TRBJ2-7, with 7 bases fitting TRBD1. The length of the CDR3 is 12 residues. The ends lost 5 bases at V and 5 bases at J; junction bases unmatched: 6. CDR1 and CDR2 from the germline V gene are SQVTM and ANQGSEA. The CDR3 reads CSVRTGRDEQYF. CDR3 nucleotides: TGCAGCGTTAGGACAGGTAGGGACGAGCAGTACTTC.

This chain connects TRBV30 to TRBJ1-5, with a possible D match to TRBD1 (5 bases). Germline-derived CDR1 and CDR2 are GTSNPN and SVGIG (reference sequence). V was pared by 0 bases and J by 6 bases, with 9 bases between. The CDR3 runs 13 residues. The DNA for the CDR3 is TGTGCCTGGAGTGTACAGGCGAGTCAGCCCCAGCATTTT. Translating gives CAWSVQASQPQHF. The full variable domain, with the rest looked up from reference TRBV30 and TRBJ1-5, is SQTIHQWPATLVQPVGSPLSLECTVEGTSNPNLYWYRQAAGRGLQLLFYSVGIGQISSEVPQNLSASRPQDRQFILSSKKLLLSDSGFYLCAWSVQASQPQHFGDGTRLSIL.

This clone was seen more than once but under ten times. The chain recombines TRBV2 with TRBJ2-7; D gene unclear. Germline assignment: CDR1 SNHLY and CDR2 FYNNEI. The CDR3 contains 11 residues. Deletions cut 6 bases from V and 3 bases from J, with 6 bases between. CDR3 sequence (DNA): TGTGCCAGCAGGACTCTCTACGAGCAGTACTTC. Translation gives CASRTLYEQYF.

The sample holds a few counts of this clone. The V and J genes are TRBV2 and TRBJ2-1; D gene ambiguous. Germline loops: CDR1 SNHLY, CDR2 FYNNEI. This CDR3 is 13 amino acids long. The germline V and J ends were trimmed by 8 bases and 7 bases, with 15 bases remaining between them. In nucleotides, the CDR3 is TGTGCCAGCGGTTTTGTACCGAGGAATGAGCAGTTCTTC. Amino acid sequence: CASGFVPRNEQFF.

This chain joins TRBV5-1 and TRBJ2-7, with D perhaps TRBD2 (6 bases). CDR1 SGHRS and CDR2 YFSETQ come from the germline V gene. Between the trimmed V and J ends, which lost 4 bases and 2 bases, there was a span of 13 bases. The CDR3 contains 14 residues. CDR3 loop: CASSGGTGTYEQYF. The DNA for the CDR3 is TGCGCCAGCAGCGGCGGGACTGGGACCTACGAGCAGTACTTC.

This chain joins TRBV28 and TRBJ1-2; D might be TRBD1 (6 bases). V lost 8 bases, J lost 7 bases, and 23 bases lay in between. The CDR3 contains 15 residues. Per germline, CDR1 MDHEN and CDR2 SYDVKM. This CDR3 is CASQGAAVGGGGYTF. As DNA, the CDR3 is TGTGCCAGCCAGGGAGCAGCAGTTGGAGGGGGTGGCTACACCTTC.

This clone has just a few counts. This chain uses TRBV4-3 with TRBJ2-5, with 9 bases lining up with TRBD1. Per germline, CDR1 LGHNA and CDR2 YSLEER. Trimming removed 8 bases from V and 5 bases from J; junction bases left unmatched: 9. CDR3 length: 14 amino acids. The CDR3 is CASAQGAREETQYF. The CDR3, as DNA: TGCGCCAGCGCACAGGGGGCGCGGGAGGAGACCCAGTACTTC.

This clone came up a few times. The genes are TRBV5-1 and TRBJ2-2; TRBD1 is a possible D gene (6 bases). Deletions cut 4 bases from V and 4 bases from J, with 17 bases between. The CDR3 sequence is 16 residues long. The germline V gene has CDR1 SGHRS and CDR2 YFSETQ. The CDR3 bases are TGCGCCAGCAGCCTTAAACAGGGCGGAGGCACCGGGGAGCTGTTTTTT. As protein: CASSLKQGGGTGELFF. The variable domain in full, completed from reference TRBV5-1 and TRBJ2-2, reads KAGVTQTPRYLIKTRGQQVTLSCSPISGHRSVSWYQQTPGQGLQFLFEYFSETQRNKGNFPGRFSGRQFSNSRSEMNVSTLELGDSALYLCASSLKQGGGTGELFFGEGSRLTVL.

V and J are TRBV7-8 and TRBJ2-2, with 11 bases lining up with TRBD1. The V and J ends lost 4 bases and 4 bases, in that order; junction bases with no gene match: 5. The CDR3 has 16 amino acids. Germline V lookup: CDR1 SGHVS, CDR2 FQNEAQ. The CDR3 bases are TGTGCCAGCAGCTCCCAAGGACAGGGGGCCACCGGGGAGCTGTTTTTT. This translates into CASSSQGQGATGELFF.